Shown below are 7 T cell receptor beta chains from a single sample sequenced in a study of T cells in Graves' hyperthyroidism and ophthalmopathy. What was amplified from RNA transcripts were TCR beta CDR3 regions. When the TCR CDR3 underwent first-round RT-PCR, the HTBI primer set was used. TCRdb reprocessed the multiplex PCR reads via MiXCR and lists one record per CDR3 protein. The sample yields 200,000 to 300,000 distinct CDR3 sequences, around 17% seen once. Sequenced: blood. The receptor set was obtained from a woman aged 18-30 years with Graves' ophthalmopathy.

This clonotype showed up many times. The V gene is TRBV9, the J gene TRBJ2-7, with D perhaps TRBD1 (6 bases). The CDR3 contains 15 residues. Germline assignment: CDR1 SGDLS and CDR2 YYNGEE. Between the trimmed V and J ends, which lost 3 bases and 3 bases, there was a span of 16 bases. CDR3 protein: CASSAGQSNRYEQYF. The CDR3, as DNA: TGTGCCAGCAGCGCAGGACAGTCAAACCGCTACGAGCAGTACTTC.

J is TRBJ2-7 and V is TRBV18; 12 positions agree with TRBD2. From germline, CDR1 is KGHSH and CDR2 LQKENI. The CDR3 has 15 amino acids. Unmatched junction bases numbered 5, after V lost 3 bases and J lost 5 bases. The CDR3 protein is CASSPPSSGGDEQYF. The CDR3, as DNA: TGTGCCAGCTCACCGCCTTCTAGCGGGGGGGACGAGCAGTACTTC.

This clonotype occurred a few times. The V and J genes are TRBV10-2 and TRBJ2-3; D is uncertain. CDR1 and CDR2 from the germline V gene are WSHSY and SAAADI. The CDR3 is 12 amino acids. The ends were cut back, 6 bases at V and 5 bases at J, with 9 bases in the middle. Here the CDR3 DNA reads TGCGCCAGCAGCCCACATGTAGATACGCAGTATTTT. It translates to CASSPHVDTQYF.

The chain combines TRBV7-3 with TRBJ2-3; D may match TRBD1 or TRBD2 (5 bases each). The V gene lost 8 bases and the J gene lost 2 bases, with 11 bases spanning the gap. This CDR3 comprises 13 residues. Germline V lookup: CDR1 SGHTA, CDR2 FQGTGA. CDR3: CASSGRFTDTQYF. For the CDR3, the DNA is TGTGCCAGCTCGGGACGGTTCACAGATACGCAGTATTTT.

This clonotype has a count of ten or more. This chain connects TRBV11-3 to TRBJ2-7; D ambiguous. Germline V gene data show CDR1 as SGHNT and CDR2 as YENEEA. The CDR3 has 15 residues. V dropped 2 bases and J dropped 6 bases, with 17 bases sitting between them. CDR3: CASSLFPGPRCEQYF. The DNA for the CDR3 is TGTGCCAGCAGCTTATTCCCAGGACCGCGGTGCGAGCAGTACTTC.

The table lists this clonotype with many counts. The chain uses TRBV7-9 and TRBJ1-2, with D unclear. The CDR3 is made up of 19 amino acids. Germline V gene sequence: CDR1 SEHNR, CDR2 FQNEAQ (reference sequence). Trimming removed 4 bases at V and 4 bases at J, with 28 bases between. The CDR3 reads CASSSTEAAGPRAGYGYTF. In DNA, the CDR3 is TGTGCCAGCAGCTCGACGGAGGCGGCAGGCCCTAGGGCGGGCTATGGCTACACCTTC.

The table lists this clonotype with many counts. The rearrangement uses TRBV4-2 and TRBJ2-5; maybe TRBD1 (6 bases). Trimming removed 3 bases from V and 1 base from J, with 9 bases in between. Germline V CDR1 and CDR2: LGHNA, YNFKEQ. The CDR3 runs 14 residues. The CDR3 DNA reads TGTGCCAGCAGCCAGTCGACAGGCCAAGAGACCCAGTACTTC. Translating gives CASSQSTGQETQYF.